This T cell receptor (beta chain) originates from a study of blood T cell repertoires in COVID-19. Study-wide background: Both acute and convalescent COVID-19 samples were obtained from the United States, Italy and Spain.

Germline V gives CDR1 MNHEY, CDR2 SVGAGI. With 6 bases clipped from V and 4 bases from J, the junction kept 6 bases outside the gene matches. The CDR3 has 15 residues. Some clones are missing from TCRdb's copy, which holds only in-frame ones; the method was immunoSEQ multiplex PCR. Here the sample spans about 150,000 clones, 65% to 85% being singletons. The sample was peripheral blood. The rearrangement joins TRBV6-5 to TRBJ1-3; the match to TRBD1 covers 10 bases. This clonotype was obtained from a man aged 60 to 75 with active or convalescent COVID-19. The CDR3 is CASRAGTGDGNTIYF. CDR3 DNA sequence: TGTGCCAGCAGAGCCGGGACAGGGGACGGAAACACCATATATTTT.